These T cell receptor beta chains were read from a single sample in a study of T cells in Graves' hyperthyroidism and ophthalmopathy. MiXCR was run by TCRdb on the multiplex PCR reads, yielding one entry per CDR3 protein. This repertoire shows 490,000 or so distinct CDR3 sequences, 15% to 20% found once; its top ten account for over 25%. Sequencing used blood. The receptors were sampled from a woman in her 30s with Graves' ophthalmopathy. Each CDR3 is given with its conserved first and last residue. Each record gives: clone size, D gene, J gene, V gene, CDR3 length, CDR3 DNA, CDR3 protein. D genes are given only for firm matches. Expanded clones are given a class, and other clones once, few, many or no size at all.

clone size: many
D gene: NA
J gene: TRBJ2-2
V gene: TRBV4-3
CDR3 length: 13
CDR3 DNA: TGCGCCAGCGCCGCGGCGAGTGGCGGGGAGCTGTTTTTT
CDR3 protein: CASAAASGGELFF

clone size: few
D gene: TRBD2
J gene: TRBJ2-7
V gene: TRBV7-9
CDR3 length: 15
CDR3 DNA: TGTGCCAGCAGCCAGCGGGAGGCTAGCTCCTACGAGCAGTACTTC
CDR3 protein: CASSQREASSYEQYF

clone size: NA
D gene: TRBD2
J gene: TRBJ2-2
V gene: TRBV27
CDR3 length: 19
CDR3 DNA: TGTGCCAGCAGGCCCCTGGCCGGGACTAGTTATACAATCACCGGGGAGCTGTTTTTT
CDR3 protein: CASRPLAGTSYTITGELFF

clone size: many
D gene: TRBD2
J gene: TRBJ2-1
V gene: TRBV30
CDR3 length: 15
CDR3 DNA: TGTGCCTGGACCCACGAGGCGGGAGGGCCGAATGAGCAGTTCTTC
CDR3 protein: CAWTHEAGGPNEQFF

clone size: NA
D gene: NA
J gene: TRBJ2-7
V gene: TRBV19
CDR3 length: 16
CDR3 DNA: TGTGCCAGTAGTATAGGAGGTAGCGGAGCACCCTACGAGCAGTACTTC
CDR3 protein: CASSIGGSGAPYEQYF

clone size: few
D gene: NA
J gene: TRBJ2-5
V gene: TRBV6-9
CDR3 length: 13
CDR3 DNA: TGTGCCAGCCAACGGGGCAATCAAGAGACCCAGTACTTC
CDR3 protein: CASQRGNQETQYF

clone size: NA
D gene: TRBD1
J gene: TRBJ2-1
V gene: TRBV5-1
CDR3 length: 17
CDR3 DNA: TGCGCCAGCAGCTCCTACCGTGGGACAGCCACACTGAATGAGCAGTTCTTC
CDR3 protein: CASSSYRGTATLNEQFF

clone size: NA
D gene: TRBD1
J gene: TRBJ1-3
V gene: TRBV15
CDR3 length: 16
CDR3 DNA: TGTGCCACCAGCAGACGACAGGGGACTCCTGGAAACACCATATATTTT
CDR3 protein: CATSRRQGTPGNTIYF

clone size: many
D gene: NA
J gene: TRBJ2-3
V gene: TRBV7-2
CDR3 length: 11
CDR3 DNA: TGTGCCAGCAGCGAAACAGATACGCAGTATTTT
CDR3 protein: CASSETDTQYF

clone size: many
D gene: NA
J gene: TRBJ2-5
V gene: TRBV10-3
CDR3 length: 13
CDR3 DNA: TGTGCCATCAGTGAGTCGCGACAAGAGACCCAGTACTTC
CDR3 protein: CAISESRQETQYF

clone size: NA
D gene: NA
J gene: TRBJ1-1
V gene: TRBV29-1
CDR3 length: 12
CDR3 DNA: TGCAGCGTTATCCGGGGGGACACTGAAGCTTTCTTT
CDR3 protein: CSVIRGDTEAFF

clone size: NA
D gene: NA
J gene: TRBJ2-1
V gene: TRBV27
CDR3 length: 16
CDR3 DNA: TGTGCCAGCAGTTTTCAGAGCAGGGCGGCCTACAATGAGCAGTTCTTC
CDR3 protein: CASSFQSRAAYNEQFF

clone size: NA
D gene: NA
J gene: TRBJ2-7
V gene: TRBV9
CDR3 length: 15
CDR3 DNA: TGTGCCAGCAGCGTAGGGGGGGGGCGTGAGCACGAGCAGTACTTC
CDR3 protein: CASSVGGGREHEQYF

clone size: many
D gene: TRBD2
J gene: TRBJ2-1
V gene: TRBV29-1
CDR3 length: 19
CDR3 DNA: TGCAGCGTTGATCATCCGGCGGGAGTGTCCCCCGCCTCCTACAATGAGCAGTTCTTC
CDR3 protein: CSVDHPAGVSPASYNEQFF

clone size: NA
D gene: NA
J gene: TRBJ1-2
V gene: TRBV11-2
CDR3 length: 14
CDR3 DNA: TGTACCAGCAGCCCCAGCCTGGGCGGGGTTAGCTACACCTTC
CDR3 protein: CTSSPSLGGVSYTF

clone size: NA
D gene: TRBD2
J gene: TRBJ2-1
V gene: TRBV7-3
CDR3 length: 13
CDR3 DNA: TGTGCCAGCAGCCCCAGCGGGAGGGCTAAAAAATTCTTC
CDR3 protein: CASSPSGRAKKFF

clone size: NA
D gene: TRBD1
J gene: TRBJ1-2
V gene: TRBV30
CDR3 length: 14
CDR3 DNA: TGTGCCTGGAGTGGGACAGGGGCCTTCTATGGCTACACCTTC
CDR3 protein: CAWSGTGAFYGYTF

clone size: few
D gene: TRBD2
J gene: TRBJ2-3
V gene: TRBV6-2/TRBV6-3
CDR3 length: 16
CDR3 DNA: TGTGCCAGCAGTCGGTGGGCTAGCGGGAGGGCCACTACGCAGTATTTT
CDR3 protein: CASSRWASGRATTQYF

clone size: many
D gene: NA
J gene: TRBJ2-7
V gene: TRBV20-1
CDR3 length: 14
CDR3 DNA: TGCAGTGCTAGCCCGACATCATTAAGGGGCGAGCAGTACTTC
CDR3 protein: CSASPTSLRGEQYF

clone size: NA
D gene: NA
J gene: TRBJ1-1
V gene: TRBV20-1
CDR3 length: 12
CDR3 DNA: TGCAGTGCTAGTCAGGTAGCCACTGAAGCTTTCTTT
CDR3 protein: CSASQVATEAFF

clone size: many
D gene: TRBD1
J gene: TRBJ2-2
V gene: TRBV28
CDR3 length: 15
CDR3 DNA: TGTGCCAGCAGCAGCGACAGGGCCGGCACCGGGGAGCTGTTTTTT
CDR3 protein: CASSSDRAGTGELFF

clone size: many
D gene: NA
J gene: TRBJ2-5
V gene: TRBV20-1
CDR3 length: 11
CDR3 DNA: TGCAGTGCTAGCATTGGAGAGACCCAGTACTTC
CDR3 protein: CSASIGETQYF

clone size: many
D gene: TRBD2
J gene: TRBJ2-1
V gene: TRBV28
CDR3 length: 20
CDR3 DNA: TGTGCCAGCAGTTTCCTTGGGACTAGCGGGCCCCAAAGCTCCTACAATGAGCAGTTCTTC
CDR3 protein: CASSFLGTSGPQSSYNEQFF

clone size: NA
D gene: NA
J gene: TRBJ2-4
V gene: TRBV19
CDR3 length: 15
CDR3 DNA: TGTGCCAGTAGTATACAAGGGGTAGCCAAAAACATTCAGTACTTC
CDR3 protein: CASSIQGVAKNIQYF

clone size: NA
D gene: TRBD2
J gene: TRBJ2-7
V gene: TRBV20-1
CDR3 length: 13
CDR3 DNA: TGCAAAGGGACTAGCGGGGGCACCTACGAGCAGTACTTC
CDR3 protein: CKGTSGGTYEQYF

clone size: NA
D gene: TRBD1
J gene: TRBJ2-2
V gene: TRBV4-3
CDR3 length: 19
CDR3 DNA: TGCGCCAGCAGCCAAATTCCGGGACAGGGGGCTGTGGTGGCCGGGGAGCTGTTTTTT
CDR3 protein: CASSQIPGQGAVVAGELFF

clone size: NA
D gene: NA
J gene: TRBJ2-7
V gene: TRBV7-2
CDR3 length: 16
CDR3 DNA: TGTGCCAGCAGCTTAACAGCGCCTACGTCCTCCTACGAGCAGTACTTC
CDR3 protein: CASSLTAPTSSYEQYF

clone size: NA
D gene: NA
J gene: TRBJ2-1
V gene: TRBV6-1
CDR3 length: 14
CDR3 DNA: TGTGCCAGCAGTCCCACGATGGGCGGGAATGAGCAGTTCTTC
CDR3 protein: CASSPTMGGNEQFF

clone size: few
D gene: NA
J gene: TRBJ2-5
V gene: TRBV6-4
CDR3 length: 10
CDR3 DNA: TGTGCCAGCAACCTTAAGACCCAGTACTTC
CDR3 protein: CASNLKTQYF

clone size: many
D gene: TRBD1
J gene: TRBJ2-4
V gene: TRBV6-1
CDR3 length: 18
CDR3 DNA: TGTGCCAGCAGCCCGACCGGGACAGGGGGCGGTGGCAAAAACATTCAGTACTTC
CDR3 protein: CASSPTGTGGGGKNIQYF

clone size: NA
D gene: TRBD1
J gene: TRBJ1-4
V gene: TRBV6-1
CDR3 length: 15
CDR3 DNA: TGTGCCAGCAGCGCCCTGGGACAGAAGAATGAAAAACTGTTTTTT
CDR3 protein: CASSALGQKNEKLFF

clone size: many
D gene: TRBD1
J gene: TRBJ1-1
V gene: TRBV29-1
CDR3 length: 14
CDR3 DNA: TGCAGCGTTGAACTTCGGACAGGGCAAACTGAAGCTTTCTTT
CDR3 protein: CSVELRTGQTEAFF

clone size: many
D gene: TRBD1
J gene: TRBJ2-5
V gene: TRBV9
CDR3 length: 14
CDR3 DNA: TGTGCCAGCAGCGATACAGGGGCCACGGAGACCCAGTACTTC
CDR3 protein: CASSDTGATETQYF

clone size: few
D gene: NA
J gene: TRBJ2-3
V gene: TRBV7-6
CDR3 length: 15
CDR3 DNA: TGTGCCAGCAGCCCAACTCCCACGTACACAGATACGCAGTATTTT
CDR3 protein: CASSPTPTYTDTQYF

clone size: many
D gene: TRBD1
J gene: TRBJ1-1
V gene: TRBV18
CDR3 length: 16
CDR3 DNA: TGTGCCAGCTCACCCATCGTGGGACAGAGAGACACTGAAGCTTTCTTT
CDR3 protein: CASSPIVGQRDTEAFF

clone size: NA
D gene: NA
J gene: TRBJ2-3
V gene: TRBV3-1
CDR3 length: 13
CDR3 DNA: TGTGCCAGCGGCCAAAACCCGGGGGATACGCAGTATTTT
CDR3 protein: CASGQNPGDTQYF

clone size: NA
D gene: TRBD1
J gene: TRBJ2-4
V gene: TRBV20-1
CDR3 length: 14
CDR3 DNA: TGCAGCGTATATTTGGGACAGGGGGGTTACATTCAGTACTTC
CDR3 protein: CSVYLGQGGYIQYF

clone size: many
D gene: NA
J gene: TRBJ2-7
V gene: TRBV5-1
CDR3 length: 14
CDR3 DNA: TGCGCCAGCAGCACCACTAGATCCCCCTACGAGCAGTACTTC
CDR3 protein: CASSTTRSPYEQYF

clone size: many
D gene: NA
J gene: TRBJ2-1
V gene: TRBV20-1
CDR3 length: 16
CDR3 DNA: TGCAGTGCTAGAGATTTTGCTCCAGCGGGCCAAAATGAGCAGTTCTTC
CDR3 protein: CSARDFAPAGQNEQFF

clone size: many
D gene: NA
J gene: TRBJ2-5
V gene: TRBV27
CDR3 length: 11
CDR3 DNA: TGTGCCAGCAGCCGCAAGGGGACCCAGTACTTC
CDR3 protein: CASSRKGTQYF

clone size: many
D gene: NA
J gene: TRBJ2-2
V gene: TRBV11-2
CDR3 length: 12
CDR3 DNA: TGTGCCAGCAGCTTAGATCGGGGGGAGCTGTTTTTT
CDR3 protein: CASSLDRGELFF

clone size: NA
D gene: NA
J gene: TRBJ2-4
V gene: TRBV12-3/TRBV12-4
CDR3 length: 14
CDR3 DNA: TGTGCCAGCAGTCCCTTCCCTCAGGAAAACATTCAGTACTTC
CDR3 protein: CASSPFPQENIQYF

clone size: many
D gene: TRBD1
J gene: TRBJ2-7
V gene: TRBV7-2
CDR3 length: 14
CDR3 DNA: TGTGCCAGCAGTAGAGGACAGGGTTGGTACGAGCAGTACTTC
CDR3 protein: CASSRGQGWYEQYF

clone size: many
D gene: NA
J gene: TRBJ1-5
V gene: TRBV30
CDR3 length: 13
CDR3 DNA: TGTGCCTGGAGTGGGGGTCTGGCTCAGCCCCAGCATTTT
CDR3 protein: CAWSGGLAQPQHF

clone size: NA
D gene: TRBD2
J gene: TRBJ2-5
V gene: TRBV6-2/TRBV6-3
CDR3 length: 21
CDR3 DNA: TGTGCCAGCAGTTACTCGAAGATGGGAGATAGCGGGAGAGGGGTTGCGGAGACCCAGTACTTC
CDR3 protein: CASSYSKMGDSGRGVAETQYF

clone size: NA
D gene: NA
J gene: TRBJ1-2
V gene: TRBV4-1
CDR3 length: 15
CDR3 DNA: TGCGCCAGCAGCCAAGAGGAGGGCGCTTACTATGGCTACACCTTC
CDR3 protein: CASSQEEGAYYGYTF

clone size: few
D gene: NA
J gene: TRBJ1-5
V gene: TRBV6-1
CDR3 length: 13
CDR3 DNA: TGTGCCAGCAGCCACGATAGCAATCAGCCCCAGCATTTT
CDR3 protein: CASSHDSNQPQHF

clone size: few
D gene: NA
J gene: TRBJ2-2
V gene: TRBV4-1
CDR3 length: 13
CDR3 DNA: TGCGCCAGCCGCGAATGGGCCACCGGGGAGCTGTTTTTT
CDR3 protein: CASREWATGELFF

clone size: many
D gene: NA
J gene: TRBJ1-5
V gene: TRBV27
CDR3 length: 16
CDR3 DNA: TGTGCCAGCAGTTTAAATCACAGGTCGGCGATCCAGCCCCAGCATTTT
CDR3 protein: CASSLNHRSAIQPQHF

clone size: NA
D gene: TRBD2
J gene: TRBJ2-3
V gene: TRBV11-2
CDR3 length: 18
CDR3 DNA: TGTGCCAGCGCCAAAGTTGGGGGGACTAGCGGGAGCACAGATACGCAGTATTTT
CDR3 protein: CASAKVGGTSGSTDTQYF

clone size: NA
D gene: NA
J gene: TRBJ2-5
V gene: TRBV20-1
CDR3 length: 13
CDR3 DNA: TGCAGTGCTATGCGGACTACTCAAGAGACCCAGTACTTC
CDR3 protein: CSAMRTTQETQYF

clone size: NA
D gene: TRBD1
J gene: TRBJ2-1
V gene: TRBV6-1
CDR3 length: 17
CDR3 DNA: TGTGCCGGCAGTGAATCGGTCACAGGGGTCCCCTACAATGAGCAGTTCTTC
CDR3 protein: CAGSESVTGVPYNEQFF

clone size: NA
D gene: NA
J gene: TRBJ2-3
V gene: TRBV24-1
CDR3 length: 15
CDR3 DNA: TGTGCCACCAGTGATCAACGTCGGGGCACAGATACGCAGTATTTT
CDR3 protein: CATSDQRRGTDTQYF

clone size: NA
D gene: NA
J gene: TRBJ1-4
V gene: TRBV29-1
CDR3 length: 16
CDR3 DNA: TGCAGCGTTGAAAGTATCCCGTCGGGGGGTAATGAAAAACTGTTTTTT
CDR3 protein: CSVESIPSGGNEKLFF

clone size: many
D gene: NA
J gene: TRBJ2-1
V gene: TRBV27
CDR3 length: 15
CDR3 DNA: TGTGCCAGCAGTCGACGGGACTTCTCCAAGAATGAGCAGTTCTTC
CDR3 protein: CASSRRDFSKNEQFF

clone size: NA
D gene: NA
J gene: TRBJ2-2
V gene: TRBV7-6
CDR3 length: 15
CDR3 DNA: TGTGCCAGCAGTCGCCTAGGGGCGAACACCGGGGAGCTGTTTTTT
CDR3 protein: CASSRLGANTGELFF

clone size: many
D gene: TRBD1
J gene: TRBJ1-6
V gene: TRBV12-3/TRBV12-4
CDR3 length: 15
CDR3 DNA: TGTGCCAGCAGTTCCGGACAGGATAATAATTCACCCCTCCACTTT
CDR3 protein: CASSSGQDNNSPLHF

clone size: NA
D gene: NA
J gene: TRBJ2-7
V gene: TRBV19
CDR3 length: 14
CDR3 DNA: TGTGCCAGTAGTATTTCTCGAGGGGACTACGAGCAGTACTTC
CDR3 protein: CASSISRGDYEQYF

clone size: few
D gene: NA
J gene: TRBJ1-5
V gene: TRBV6-2/TRBV6-3
CDR3 length: 16
CDR3 DNA: TGTGCCAGCAGTTACGGTTGGGTGGGTAGCAATCAGCCCCGGCATTTT
CDR3 protein: CASSYGWVGSNQPRHF